A single sample gave rise to the 25 T cell receptor beta chains below, sequenced in a study of T-cell reconstitution after alpha-beta-depleted transplantation in children. TCRbeta library construction was performed incorporating unique molecular identifiers. TCRdb processed the PCR reads anew with MiXCR; each CDR3 protein has one entry. The sample has around 440,000 distinct CDR3 sequences, more than 9% seen once. Source: PBMCs, taken before TCRalphabeta/CD19-depleted stem cell transplant. These TCRs come from a child under 10 years old with inherited bone marrow failure, due to receive a stem cell transplant.

This clonotype was observed many times. The rearrangement links TRBV20-1 to TRBJ2-7; no definite D call. The CDR3 is 11 residues long. Germline V lookup: CDR1 DFQATT, CDR2 SNEGSKA (reference sequence). V was clipped by 6 bases and J by 5 bases, with 11 bases between them. The CDR3 protein is CSATTYDEQYF. The DNA for the CDR3 is TGCAGTGCGACGACTTACGACGAGCAGTACTTC.

In the case of this clonotype: Given a much more abundant clone one base away, this may be a read error. J is TRBJ2-2 and V is TRBV12-3 or TRBV12-4; a weak D match, TRBD1 (6 bases). CDR3 size: 14 residues. The V end lost 4 bases, the J end lost 3 bases, and 9 bases lay between the germline ends. As DNA, the CDR3 is TGTGCCAGCAGTTGGCAGGGGTACACCGGGGAGCTGTTTTTT. It translates to CASSWQGYTGELFF.

This clonotype was counted only a few times. The rearrangement links TRBV4-1 to TRBJ2-1; D not certain. Trimming left V 0 bases short and J 6 bases short, with 12 bases between. The CDR3 is 15 amino acids. Germline CDR1 reads MGHRA; CDR2 reads YSYEKL. The CDR3 region is CASSQEQVRINEQFF. DNA for the CDR3: TGCGCCAGCAGCCAAGAGCAGGTCAGGATCAATGAGCAGTTCTTC.

This clonotype has a count of ten or more. The V gene is TRBV7-2, the J gene TRBJ1-1; possibly TRBD1 for D (6 bases). V lost 6 bases and J 6 bases, leaving 14 bases between the germline ends. Germline V gene lookup returns CDR1 SGHTA and CDR2 FQGNSA. The CDR3 runs to 13 residues. The CDR3, as DNA: TGTGCCAGCAGTCCACAGGGAGGGGCTGAAGCTTTCTTT. As protein: CASSPQGGAEAFF.

This clonotype was observed at least ten times. The chain joins TRBV2 to TRBJ2-7; 9 bases are a match to TRBD1. Germline assignment: CDR1 SNHLY and CDR2 FYNNEI. The V gene end was trimmed by 10 bases and the J gene end by 4 bases; junction bases not matched to a gene: 17. There are 16 residues in the CDR3. CDR3 in amino acids: CAIKKDWTGAKYEQYF. The CDR3 bases are TGTGCCATCAAAAAGGATTGGACAGGGGCAAAGTACGAGCAGTACTTC.

In its sample, this clonotype was seen many times. CDR3 amino acids: CSVEMGFQGYGYTF. The CDR3 DNA follows: TGCAGCGTTGAAATGGGTTTTCAGGGCTATGGCTACACCTTC. The J gene is TRBJ1-2, the V gene TRBV29-1, with TRBD1 as a possible D gene (5 bases). V was trimmed by 2 bases and J by 4 bases, leaving 14 bases between them. The CDR3 runs to 14 residues. CDR1 and CDR2 from the germline V gene are SQVTM and ANQGSEA.

This chain uses TRBV10-3 with TRBJ2-1; TRBD1 might be the D (6 bases). Germline lookup yields CDR1 ENHRY and CDR2 SYGVKD. The CDR3 extends over 16 amino acids. Trimming shortened V by 2 bases and J by 2 bases, and 13 bases separated the two germline ends. The CDR3 loop is CAISEDLGAAYNEQFF. The CDR3 DNA reads as TGTGCCATCAGTGAGGATTTGGGGGCCGCCTACAATGAGCAGTTCTTC.

In its sample, this clonotype was seen many times. V and J are TRBV20-1 and TRBJ2-4; TRBD1 or TRBD2 may be the D gene (5 bases each). The CDR3 sequence is 15 residues long. CDR1 is DFQATT and CDR2 is SNEGSKA in the germline V gene (reference sequence). V shed 2 bases and J shed 2 bases, with 13 bases lying between them. The chain's CDR3 is CSARMLGEPKNIQYF. CDR3 coding DNA: TGCAGTGCTAGAATGTTAGGGGAGCCCAAAAACATTCAGTACTTC.

This clonotype was recorded at least ten times. The chain links TRBV10-2 to TRBJ2-1, with 7 bases that match TRBD2. Germline V gene lookup returns CDR1 WSHSY and CDR2 SAAADI. V lost 9 bases to trimming and J lost 0 bases; unmatched junction nucleotides: 5. CDR3 size: 14 residues. This chain's CDR3 is CASERDRSYNEQFF. CDR3 DNA: TGCGCCAGTGAGCGGGATCGCTCCTACAATGAGCAGTTCTTC.

The sample holds many counts of this clonotype. The chain carries TRBV7-8 and TRBJ2-3; possibly TRBD1 or TRBD2 for D (5 bases each). The V gene lost 1 base and the J gene lost 5 bases, with 13 bases spanning the gap. Germline-derived CDR1 and CDR2 are SGHVS and FQNEAQ. The CDR3 length is 15 residues. The CDR3 sequence is CASSLDPGAGDTQYF. The CDR3 nucleotides read TGTGCCAGCAGCTTAGATCCCGGGGCGGGAGATACGCAGTATTTT. Based on the CDR3 plus reference TRBV7-8 and TRBJ2-3, the full variable domain is GAGVSQSPRYKVAKRGQDVALRCDPISGHVSLFWYQQALGQGPEFLTYFQNEAQLDKSGLPSDRFFAERPEGSVSTLKIQRTQQEDSAVYLCASSLDPGAGDTQYFGPGTRLTVL.

This chain links TRBV6-2 or TRBV6-3 with TRBJ2-1; possibly TRBD1 for D (6 bases). The CDR3 sequence is 15 residues long. Trimming took off 0 bases at V and 6 bases at J, with 12 bases between the two ends. Germline CDR1 reads MNHEY; CDR2 reads SVGEGT. The CDR3 region has the DNA TGTGCCAGCAGTTACTCGACAGGTTGGGGCAATGAGCAGTTCTTC. Protein: CASSYSTGWGNEQFF.

This clonotype was seen ten or more times. The chain has TRBV6-2 or TRBV6-3 and TRBJ2-7, with D hard to call. Deletions cut 8 bases from V and 0 bases from J, with 5 bases between. The CDR3 runs 11 residues. From germline, CDR1 is MNHEY and CDR2 SVGEGT. CDR3 nucleotide sequence: TGTGCCAGCGCCTCCTCCTACGAGCAGTACTTC. This translates into CASASSYEQYF.

This clonotype was detected many times. The chain recombines TRBV7-2 with TRBJ2-7; D gene ambiguous. The CDR3 sequence is 13 residues long. CDR1 and CDR2 from the germline V gene are SGHTA and FQGNSA. V dropped 5 bases and J dropped 3 bases, with 11 bases sitting between them. The CDR3 spells CASSRRPLYEQYF. The CDR3 nucleotides are TGTGCCAGCAGCCGCCGGCCCCTCTACGAGCAGTACTTC.

This clonotype was picked up many times. V gene TRBV7-9 combines with J gene TRBJ2-1; 11 nucleotides line up with TRBD2. The V gene end was trimmed by 6 bases and the J gene end by 3 bases; junction bases not matched to a gene: 1. CDR3 size: 14 residues. Germline V gene lookup returns CDR1 SEHNR and CDR2 FQNEAQ (reference sequence). The CDR3 DNA sequence: TGTGCCAGCAGTGGGACTAGCGGCTACAATGAGCAGTTCTTC. Protein: CASSGTSGYNEQFF.

This clonotype was seen many times. The chain joins TRBV20-1 to TRBJ2-3, with 12 bases fitting TRBD2. V lost 5 bases and J lost 2; bases outside the gene matches: 14. Looked up from germline, CDR1 is DFQATT and CDR2 is SNEGSKA (reference sequence). The CDR3 consists of 18 residues. The chain's CDR3 is CSAHSLAGGLLVTDTQYF. The CDR3 nucleotides are TGCAGTGCTCACTCCCTAGCGGGAGGGCTTTTGGTCACAGATACGCAGTATTTT.

In this sample, this clonotype turned up many times. The chain combines TRBV4-1 with TRBJ2-7; a possible D gene is TRBD2 (5 bases). In germline, CDR1 is MGHRA, CDR2 YSYEKL. Deletions cut 1 base from V and 0 bases from J, with 7 bases between. This CDR3 region has 14 residues. The CDR3: CASSQVRGSYEQYF. The CDR3, as DNA: TGCGCCAGCAGCCAAGTCCGGGGCTCCTACGAGCAGTACTTC.

This clonotype was seen many times. The J gene is TRBJ2-4, the V gene TRBV20-1, with TRBD2 as a possible D gene (6 bases). Trimming took 1 base from V and 7 from J, leaving 14 bases between them. Germline V lookup: CDR1 DFQATT, CDR2 SNEGSKA (reference sequence). There are 14 residues in the CDR3. CDR3 coding DNA: TGCAGTGCTAGAGGAGTACTAGCCGGGAACATTCAGTACTTC. Translation gives CSARGVLAGNIQYF.

This clonotype was recorded at least ten times. This rearrangement joins TRBV20-1 to TRBJ2-7, with no clear D. Germline V gene data show CDR1 as DFQATT and CDR2 as SNEGSKA (reference sequence). This CDR3 region has 15 residues. V shed 1 base and J shed 3 bases, with 16 bases lying between them. The CDR3 sequence: CSARGEGVLFYEQYF. In DNA, the CDR3 is TGCAGTGCTAGAGGGGAAGGAGTACTGTTCTACGAGCAGTACTTC.

This clonotype was seen many times. The gene calls are TRBV28 and TRBJ1-5; D not certain. The CDR3 spans 16 residues. Germline values: CDR1 MDHEN, CDR2 SYDVKM. Deletions cut 2 bases from V and 6 bases from J, with 17 bases between. CDR3 loop: CASSLVDTNKGQPQHF. CDR3 nucleotides: TGTGCCAGCAGTTTAGTCGACACGAATAAGGGTCAGCCCCAGCATTTT.

V gene TRBV11-1 combines with J gene TRBJ2-1; D may correspond to TRBD1 or TRBD2 (5 bases each). V was pared by 5 bases and J by 10 bases, with 15 bases between. Germline V lookup: CDR1 SGHAT, CDR2 FQDESV (reference sequence). The CDR3 extends over 13 amino acids. The DNA for the CDR3 is TGTGCCAGCAGCCCTCGGGGTAAGGGGGAGCAGTTCTTC. Translated: CASSPRGKGEQFF.

The chain links TRBV30 to TRBJ2-2; D remains ambiguous. This CDR3 has 15 amino acids. Trimming pared 5 bases from V and 6 bases from J, leaving 19 bases between. Per germline, CDR1 GTSNPN and CDR2 SVGIG (reference sequence). CDR3 in DNA: TGTGCCTGGCGGCCCCTCCCCCTACGGGCCGGGGAGCTGTTTTTT. This translates into CAWRPLPLRAGELFF.

This clonotype was detected ten times or more. The chain uses TRBV5-1 and TRBJ2-5; tentatively, D is TRBD2 (6 bases). CDR3 length equals 15 residues. V was shortened by 2 bases and J by 5 bases, with 16 bases between the two germline ends. Germline V gene lookup returns CDR1 SGHRS and CDR2 YFSETQ. The CDR3 region has the DNA TGCGCCAGCAGCTTTTTCGGCCGTGGAGGGGAGACCCAGTACTTC. This gives the protein CASSFFGRGGETQYF.

This clonotype occurred many times. This chain joins TRBV12-3 or TRBV12-4 and TRBJ1-1; no clear D. The germline V and J ends were trimmed by 1 base and 5 bases, with 8 bases remaining between them. The CDR3 has 13 amino acids. For the CDR3, the DNA is TGTGCCAGCAGTTTAGTGGAGAAGACTGAAGCTTTCTTT. Translating gives CASSLVEKTEAFF.

This clonotype was seen repeatedly, ten times or more. V is TRBV5-1 and J is TRBJ2-1; D may correspond to TRBD1 or TRBD2 (5 bases each). The CDR3 loop spans 16 amino acids. Looked up from germline, CDR1 is SGHRS and CDR2 is YFSETQ. Trimming removed 3 bases at V and 0 bases at J, with 13 bases between. The CDR3 region is CASSWDLRSSYNEQFF. The CDR3 coding sequence is TGCGCCAGCAGCTGGGACCTTCGCAGCTCCTACAATGAGCAGTTCTTC.

This clonotype was picked up many times. This chain joins TRBV7-9 and TRBJ2-7, with D hard to call. Per germline, CDR1 SEHNR and CDR2 FQNEAQ (reference sequence). V lost 4 bases and J 6 bases, leaving 7 bases between the germline ends. This CDR3 comprises 11 residues. The CDR3: CASSSSSEQYF. In nucleotides, the CDR3 is TGTGCCAGCAGCTCCTCGTCCGAGCAGTACTTC.